This TCR beta chain emerged from a study of somatic mutations in T cells in chronic GVHD (TCRdb year 2020). Isolated genomic DNA was used for TCRbeta deep sequencing. TCRbeta CDR3 sequencing and initial data processing were performed with the immunoSEQ assay as a commercial service. On the authors' methods: IMGT was used to annotate V, D, J genes, while reads were demultiplexed, adapter and primer sequences were stripped out, and similar clones were merged through frequency-ratio clustering. What TCRdb holds here is the immuneACCESS table cut down to in-frame rearrangements. Part of the clones is not present; checked against another copy, under half of the missing clones reflect an unresolved V gene, and the others are unexplained. The V and J calls and clone size come from that table; D and trimming were worked out from the DNA. The sample records 13,000 or so clones, around 73% of which are singletons. The biggest ten clones account for about a third of the sample.

For sorting, staining was done with anti-CD3, anti-CD4, anti-CD8 and a Vbeta20 antibody from the IOTest Beta Mark kit on a FACSAria III, reaching purity above 98%. Mononuclear cells were isolated by Ficoll-Paque PLUS density gradient centrifugation from peripheral blood that had been collected in sodium heparin tubes. CD4+ Vbeta20+, CD4+ Vbeta20-, and CD8+ T cell fractions were FACS-sorted before TCRbeta deep sequencing. Concerning this clone itself: It has no known antigen specificity. The sample holds no much larger clone one base away, and base qualities are not on file.

Looking up the germline V gene (reference sequence) yields CDR1 SGHKS and CDR2 YYEKEE. Inclusive of the bounding cysteine and phenylalanine, the CDR3 is 13 residues long. Here the CDR3 DNA is all that survives: 39 bases in frame from base 1. Ends trimmed: V by 5 bases, J by 9 bases; bases unmatched to a gene: 11. The chain uses TRBV5-5 and TRBJ2-7; 7 junctional bases match TRBD2. Sample: Vbeta20-negative CD4+ T cells from blood. The cell subset or site label corresponds to: CD4+ T cells sorted as TCR Vbeta20 negative by flow cytometry. The sequence came from a male patient between 45 and 60 years old with chronic graft-versus-host disease. Following transplantation, T cells from the graft donor may be among those present. The DNA sequence is TGTGCCAGCAGGGCCGAGCCGGGGGGTCGGCAGTACTTC. Its translation is CASRAEPGGRQYF.